This T cell receptor beta chain was captured by sequencing in a study of blood T cells in healthy people across ages (dated by TCRdb to about 2015). For the study in its entirety: In model experiments, template switching captured roughly one uniquely barcoded TCR beta cDNA molecule for every two T cells. The study measured age-related changes in TCR beta repertoire diversity using deep sequencing normalized with unique cDNA molecular identifiers. Donors were grouped into four age groups: young (average approximately 15 years), middle-aged (39), aged (around 60) and long-lived (just over 80). For two donors (one aged 18 to 30 and one aged 80 or older), the study analyzed two additional independent replicas of 1 million unique cDNA reads from the same blood draw.

V is pruned by 3 bases and J by 7 bases, leaving 5 bases of the junction without a gene match. From the germline V gene, CDR1 is SQVTM and CDR2 is ANQGSEA. The CDR3 runs 12 amino acids, cysteine and phenylalanine included. Solely the CDR3 DNA is kept, with 36 bases framed from the first base. Libraries were prepared through 5' RACE. The sequencer listed for this sample is Illumina HiSeq 2500. A second PCR of about 7 to 12 cycles was run with a J-beta primer mix and a sample-barcoded 5' primer. A unique molecular identifier was introduced onto each TCR beta cDNA molecule by a template-switch 5' adaptor carrying 12 random nucleotides. Each sample yielded at least 3 million CDR3-containing paired-end reads. First-strand cDNA synthesis was performed from all RNA using the Mint cDNA synthesis kit, with priming by a TRBC-specific oligonucleotide. All cDNA was treated with uracil-DNA glycosylase and then went through a first 18-cycle PCR with the universal primers M1SS and BC2_uni_R. As for the authors' bioinformatics: Each sample was normalized by randomly selecting 1 million high-quality reads, each carrying a distinct molecular identifier. Reads with shared molecular identifiers were discarded instead of being binned into consensus sequences. CDR3 identification, clonotype clustering and error correction used MiTCR with a Q25 quality threshold and the strictest error-elimination algorithm. A nonparametric unseen species model using Euler transformation provided a lower-bound estimate of total TCR beta diversity. In TCRdb, the public reads were trimmed at Q25 with fastp and aligned with MiXCR, with productive beta chains retained. Rows matching on CDR3 protein sequence are summarized as one entry with the most common DNA and genes. The V and J calls were determined by TCRdb, not by the authors. The sample contains more than 1,000,000 distinct CDR3 sequences, 25% of them found a single time. Around 0.7% of the sample belongs to the ten largest clones.

General study outcomes and caveats: Because profiling used bulk unsorted PBMCs, naive and antigen-experienced compartments could not be compared conclusively. Observed TCR beta diversity per million T cells fell roughly linearly with age, and a significant reduction was already apparent by age roughly 40. Compared with the aged group, the long-lived group had more naive CD4+ T cells, fewer expanded clones and increased TCR diversity, suggesting age selection. Donor CMV infection status was unknown, potentially confounding age-related changes in expanded clonotypes. There was a strong correlation between observed TCR beta diversity and the percentage of naive T cells measured by flow cytometry. Estimates of total diversity based on one million sequenced T cells were considered lower bounds and underestimates.

Systemically healthy Caucasian individuals from Russia, 39 in total and aged roughly 6 to 100 years, were included as donors. About 9.6 milliliters of peripheral blood were collected from each donor into EDTA-treated Vacutainer tubes. Ficoll-Paque density-gradient centrifugation was used to isolate PBMCs, with at least 6 million obtained per sample. Total RNA was extracted from PBMCs with Trizol reagent, with at least 5 micrograms obtained per sample. The percentages of naive CD45RAhigh/CD27high T cells were determined by flow cytometry on a PBMC aliquot from every donor. To note about this clonotype: Its antigen has not been determined. Nothing much larger sits one base from this clone, and base qualities are not available.

These data also formed part of another study, on T cells of mothers and their children. The second study also describes: Nine systemically healthy Caucasian individuals served as donors, namely three mothers together with their six children. cDNA synthesis consumed the entire amount of extracted RNA, loaded at approximately 1.6 ug RNA in each 15 ul reaction. In the second PCR, the M1S primer added sample barcodes and 2-4 random nucleotides. More than 9 million TCR beta CDR3 reads were obtained from each mother, and roughly 3.1 million reads were obtained from each child. In both related and unrelated pairs, thymic selection shapes the output of TCR recombination in a similar way, with inherited differences having only a minor effect. Normalized repertoire overlap was always slightly but never significantly higher in related than unrelated mother-child pairs. No persistent microchimeric T cell clones were found, with a detection sensitivity of 80 to 100 clones per million clonotypes. Deep NGS was used in the study to compare the TCR beta repertoires of mothers and children and to look for features that separate related mother-child pairs from unrelated individuals. On average, the children were about 10 +/- 4 years old, while the mothers were approximately 41 +/- 4 years old. After adapter ligation was performed with NEBNext reagents, the libraries were sequenced on an Illumina HiSeq 2000 with 100+100 nt paired-end reads. To prevent cross-contamination, the mother and child libraries were prepared a month apart and were sequenced in separate runs. For each donor, between about 450,000 and 2,300,000 distinct TCR beta clonotypes were identified. Naive TCR beta clonotypes were estimated from low-frequency clonotypes matched to each donor's FACS-determined naive share, without sorting.

The clonotype was recovered from a girl under 10 years old in good health. Specimen: blood. The sequence links TRBV29-1 to TRBJ2-7, and 8 bases in between align with TRBD1. The CDR3 in this case is CSVEDRAGEQYF. The nucleotide sequence reads as follows: TGCAGCGTTGAGGACAGGGCTGGAGAGCAGTACTTC.